The 18 T cell receptor beta chains below come from one sample, sequenced in a study of cytomegalovirus exposure and HLA in healthy donors. PCR primers comprised 60 Vbeta and 13 Jbeta primers. TCRdb keeps only in-frame clones here, not all; method: immunoSEQ multiplex PCR. The sample carries 150,000 to 200,000 clones, about 77% recorded once. Sequencing used PBMCs. Every receptor here comes from a man younger than 35 in good health and CMV-seropositive.

The rearrangement links TRBV7-9 to TRBJ2-5; D ambiguous. V lost 1 base, J lost 5 bases, and 14 bases lay in between. Germline V CDR1 and CDR2: SEHNR, FQNEAQ (reference sequence). This CDR3 spans 15 amino acids. The CDR3 loop reads CASSLVSSVSETQYF. CDR3 DNA: TGTGCCAGCAGCTTAGTATCTAGTGTGTCGGAGACCCAGTACTTC.

In regard to this clone: It is likely a read error, because the conserved phenylalanine at the end of the CDR3 is missing. The gene calls are TRBV6-1 and TRBJ1-6; D ambiguous. CDR1 is MNHNS, CDR2 SASEGT, per germline. The CDR3 consists of 14 residues. Trimming removed 7 bases at V and 2 bases at J, with 9 bases between. The CDR3 reads CASTEGAYNSPLHL. Written as DNA, the CDR3 is TGTGCCAGCACCGAAGGAGCCTATAATTCACCCCTCCACCTT.

This clone was seen a few times. This chain joins TRBV15 and TRBJ1-4; perhaps TRBD1 as D (5 bases). The CDR3 spans 12 residues. Between the trimmed V and J ends, which lost 9 bases and 8 bases, there was a span of 13 bases. Germline V gene data show CDR1 as LNHNV and CDR2 as YYDKDF (reference sequence). CDR3 sequence (DNA): TGTGCCACTCGGGGGGACGACGAAAAACTGTTTTTT. It encodes CATRGDDEKLFF. Complete variable domain (other parts from reference TRBV15 and TRBJ1-4): DAMVIQNPRYQVTQFGKPVTLSCSQTLNHNVMYWYQQKSSQAPKLLFHYYDKDFNNEADTPDNFQSRRPNTSFCFLDIRSPGLGDTAMYLCATRGDDEKLFFGSGTQLSVL.

The V gene is TRBV11-2, the J gene TRBJ1-2, with 7 bases identical to TRBD1. Germline V gene sequence: CDR1 SGHAT, CDR2 FQNNGV. V was pared by 5 bases and J by 4 bases, with 13 bases of the junction left unmatched. The CDR3 is 16 amino acids. CDR3 nucleotides: TGTGCCAGCAGCATCGGACAGGACCCCTTCCCCTATGGCTACACCTTC. This translates into CASSIGQDPFPYGYTF.

The chain recombines TRBV5-6 with TRBJ2-2; 7 nucleotides match TRBD1. The CDR3 loop spans 15 amino acids. The V gene's germline CDR1 is SGHDT and CDR2 YYEEEE. The ends lost 2 bases at V and 0 bases at J; junction bases unmatched: 1. The CDR3 loop is CASSFGTANTGELFF. The CDR3 nucleotides read TGTGCCAGCAGCTTCGGGACAGCGAACACCGGGGAGCTGTTTTTT.

The chain uses TRBV11-2 and TRBJ2-7; TRBD1 agrees at 7 bases. V lost 1 base, J lost 10 bases, and 7 bases stayed unmatched. Germline loops: CDR1 SGHAT, CDR2 FQNNGV. CDR3 size: 13 residues. This chain's CDR3 is CASSLGQGQYQYF. The CDR3 DNA is TGTGCCAGCAGCTTAGGACAGGGCCAGTATCAGTACTTC.

The rearrangement uses TRBV19 and TRBJ2-1; 9 bases fit TRBD2. This CDR3 has 17 residues. V shed 5 bases and J 7 bases; nucleotides not matched to a gene: 15. Germline-derived CDR1 and CDR2 are LNHDA and SQIVND (reference sequence). The CDR3 region is CASSRRPAGGPGNEQFF. Here the CDR3 DNA reads TGTGCCAGTAGTCGCCGGCCTGCGGGAGGGCCGGGGAATGAGCAGTTCTTC.

This rearrangement joins TRBV5-1 to TRBJ2-7, with 7 bases identical to TRBD1. The CDR3 runs 15 residues. Germline CDR1 reads SGHRS; CDR2 reads YFSETQ. J lost 2 bases, V lost 3 bases, and 8 bases had no gene match. This CDR3 is CASSSPGQSTYEQYF. CDR3 sequence (DNA): TGCGCCAGCAGCTCACCGGGACAGTCCACCTACGAGCAGTACTTC.

As for this clone: The final CDR3 position lacks the conserved phenylalanine or tryptophan, pointing to a likely read error. The V call is TRBV7-2, the J call TRBJ1-6; D gene unclear. Per germline, CDR1 SGHTA and CDR2 FQGNSA. The CDR3 spans 15 residues. This CDR3 is CASSLGREGASSLHL. The CDR3 bases are TGTGCCAGCAGCTTAGGGCGAGAGGGCGCTTCATCCCTCCACCTT.

In its sample, this clone is medium-sized. CDR3 bases: TGTGCCAGCAGCCCTCGGGGCACTGAAGCTTTCTTT. Its translation is CASSPRGTEAFF. This chain joins TRBV13 and TRBJ1-1; D remains ambiguous. With 5 bases removed from V and 4 bases from J, the gap between germline ends came to 8 bases. This CDR3 is 12 amino acids long. Germline CDR1 PRHDT, CDR2 FYEKMQ (reference sequence).

This rearrangement joins TRBV7-9 to TRBJ2-5; tentatively, D is TRBD2 (6 bases). V was clipped by 5 bases and J by 5 bases, with 24 bases between them. Germline V gene lookup returns CDR1 SEHNR and CDR2 FQNEAQ (reference sequence). The length of the CDR3 is 17 residues. The CDR3 sequence is CASSPLDGLNAGETQYF. The CDR3 nucleotides are TGTGCCAGCAGCCCCCTTGATGGGCTGAACGCGGGGGAGACCCAGTACTTC. Looking up the rest from reference TRBV7-9 and TRBJ2-5 gives the full variable domain: DTGVSQNPRHKITKRGQNVTFRCDPISEHNRLYWYRQTLGQGPEFLTYFQNEAQLEKSRLLSDRFSAERPKGSFSTLEIQRTEQGDSAMYLCASSPLDGLNAGETQYFGPGTRLLVL.

This rearrangement joins TRBV19 to TRBJ2-7; tentative D call: TRBD2 (6 bases). The CDR3 has 15 amino acids. CDR1 LNHDA and CDR2 SQIVND come from the germline V gene (reference sequence). The CDR3 protein is CATKGSYRTTYEQYF. CDR3 sequence (DNA): TGTGCTACGAAGGGATCGTACAGGACTACCTACGAGCAGTACTTC.

Only one count was recorded for this clone. V gene TRBV27 combines with J gene TRBJ2-7; no clear D gene. The V end lost 3 bases, the J end lost 0 bases, and 9 bases lay between the germline ends. CDR1 is MNHEY, CDR2 SMNVEV, per germline (reference sequence). The CDR3 sequence is 14 residues long. The CDR3 is CASSLGRYSYEQYF. CDR3 nucleotides: TGTGCCAGCAGTTTGGGCAGGTACTCCTACGAGCAGTACTTC.

The chain uses TRBV5-1 and TRBJ1-4; D is undetermined. This CDR3 contains 15 residues. CDR1 SGHRS and CDR2 YFSETQ come from the germline V gene. V lost 0 bases and J lost 0, with 6 bases in between. This CDR3 is CASSLARATNEKLFF. In nucleotides, the CDR3 is TGCGCCAGCAGCTTGGCACGGGCAACTAATGAAAAACTGTTTTTT.

The chain carries TRBV6-1 and TRBJ1-5; 7 positions match TRBD1. This CDR3 is 15 amino acids long. J gave up 7 bases and V 5 bases, and 11 bases lay outside the gene matches. Germline assignment: CDR1 MNHNS and CDR2 SASEGT. The CDR3 DNA is TGTGCCAGCAGTCGACTCCGGGACAGCCAACAGCCCCAGCATTTT. Protein product: CASSRLRDSQQPQHF.

The chain links TRBV30 to TRBJ2-7, with D tentatively TRBD2 (5 bases). CDR1 is GTSNPN and CDR2 is SVGIG in the germline V gene (reference sequence). This CDR3 contains 14 residues. V gave up 4 bases and J gave up 4 bases, with 17 bases separating them. The CDR3 DNA reads TGTGCCTGGAACACCCGGGGAATGGCGTACGAGCAGTACTTC. Translation: CAWNTRGMAYEQYF.

The V and J genes are TRBV5-6 and TRBJ1-2; 9 bases are a match to TRBD1. The V gene's germline CDR1 is SGHDT and CDR2 YYEEEE. V lost 4 bases and J lost 4; bases outside the gene matches: 8. This CDR3 region has 15 residues. The CDR3 sequence is CASSKAGQGAYGYTF. The CDR3 region has the DNA TGTGCCAGCAGCAAAGCGGGACAGGGTGCCTATGGCTACACCTTC.

V usage is TRBV28 and J usage is TRBJ2-7; 8 nucleotides align to TRBD2. V was pared by 6 bases and J by 3 bases, with 10 bases of the junction left unmatched. Germline CDR1 reads MDHEN; CDR2 reads SYDVKM. The CDR3 is 15 amino acids. This CDR3 reads CASRGEIAGLYEQYF. CDR3 coding DNA: TGTGCCAGCAGGGGGGAAATAGCGGGGCTCTACGAGCAGTACTTC.